A selection of T cell receptor beta chains follows, all from one sample in a study of T cell responses to AZD1222 COVID-19 vaccine. Using immunoSEQ multiplex PCR, the repertoire was profiled, and TCRdb retains in-frame clones only, with some absent. Among around 140,000 clones listed, just over 85% were seen once. The sample in question was peripheral blood, obtained on day 0 of AZD1222 vaccination. The receptors come from an adult in good health. Each CDR3 is given with its conserved first and last residue. The D gene is left open where the match is weak. Only some rows state a clone size, as once, few, many or a class for expanded clones.

V,size,J,D,CDR3,DNA
TRBV29-1,-,TRBJ2-5,TRBD2,CSVSAGGGETQYF,TGCAGCGTTTCGGCGGGGGGAGGGGAGACCCAGTACTTC
TRBV11-3,-,TRBJ2-3,TRBD2,CASSFGGGSTDTQYF,TGTGCCAGCAGCTTCGGGGGGGGGAGCACAGATACGCAGTATTTT
TRBV13,-,TRBJ2-7,-,CASSLGSGGNLYEQYF,TGTGCCAGCAGCTTAGGATCCGGAGGGAATCTCTACGAGCAGTACTTC
TRBV12-3/TRBV12-4,few,TRBJ2-7,-,CASGSPGYEQYF,TGTGCCAGCGGTTCCCCCGGGTACGAGCAGTACTTC
TRBV5-1,-,TRBJ2-5,TRBD2,CASSLSLASGGQETQYF,TGCGCCAGCAGCTTGTCGTTAGCTAGCGGGGGGCAAGAGACCCAGTACTTC
TRBV28,-,TRBJ1-2,-,CASSLRNYGYTF,TGTGCCAGCAGTTTACGTAACTATGGCTACACCTTC
TRBV5-4,-,TRBJ2-7,-,CASSTRDTSYEQYF,TGTGCCAGCAGCACCCGGGACACCTCCTACGAGCAGTACTTC
TRBV2,-,TRBJ1-4,-,CASSEYEKLFF,TGTGCCAGCAGTGAATATGAAAAACTGTTTTTT
TRBV9,-,TRBJ1-6,-,CASSVGRNYNSPLHF,TGTGCCAGCAGCGTGGGCAGAAACTATAATTCACCCCTCCACTTT
TRBV5-5,-,TRBJ1-5,-,CASSLERGDQPQHF,TGTGCCAGCAGCTTGGAGAGGGGCGATCAGCCCCAGCATTTT
TRBV27,few,TRBJ1-6,-,CASSILTDSPLHF,TGTGCCAGCAGTATCCTGACAGATTCACCCCTCCACTTT
TRBV28,-,TRBJ1-5,TRBD1,CASSSGQTSNQPQHF,TGTGCCAGCAGTTCGGGACAGACTAGCAATCAGCCCCAGCATTTT
TRBV5-1,once,TRBJ2-7,-,CASSLALQGGYEQYF,TGCGCCAGCAGCTTGGCGCTGCAGGGAGGTTACGAGCAGTACTTC
TRBV9,-,TRBJ2-5,-,CASSEGGQETQYF,TGTGCCAGCAGTGAGGGGGGCCAAGAGACCCAGTACTTC
TRBV6-5,-,TRBJ1-1,-,CASSYGDTEAFF,TGTGCCAGCAGTTACGGGGACACTGAAGCTTTCTTT
TRBV11-2,-,TRBJ2-1,-,CASSWTGTMQFF,TGTGCCAGCAGCTGGACCGGGACAATGCAGTTCTTC
TRBV19,-,TRBJ1-5,-,CASTRSHQPQHF,TGTGCCAGTACTCGAAGTCACCAGCCCCAGCATTTT
TRBV24-1,-,TRBJ1-6,-,CATPILDSYNSPLHF,TGTGCCACCCCTATTCTAGACAGTTATAATTCACCCCTCCACTTT
TRBV5-1,-,TRBJ2-1,-,CASSVRGIGYNEQFF,TGCGCCAGCAGCGTTAGAGGGATAGGTTACAATGAGCAGTTCTTC
TRBV24-1,once,TRBJ2-3,TRBD2,CATSDSTSGGGTQYF,TGTGCCACCAGTGATTCGACTAGCGGGGGTGGTACGCAGTATTTT
TRBV19,few,TRBJ1-5,-,CASSIPGGGMRKEQHF,TGTGCCAGTAGTATACCGGGTGGAGGGATGCGGAAAGAACAGCATTTT
TRBV4-3,-,TRBJ1-1,-,CASSQALLTLSAFF,TGCGCCAGCAGCCAGGCCCTTCTCACGTTATCAGCTTTCTTT
TRBV3-1/TRBV3-2,-,TRBJ1-6,-,CASSLTTVSLGSPLHF,TGTGCCAGCAGCTTAACGACAGTATCCCTGGGATCACCCCTCCACTTT
TRBV23-1,-,TRBJ1-2,-,CASNLFLSPRGRGFVDYGYTF,TGCGCCAGCAATCTATTTCTGAGCCCGCGGGGACGAGGTTTTGTTGACTATGGCTACACCTTC
TRBV29-1,-,TRBJ1-1,-,CSAPRGTEAFF,TGCAGCGCCCCCAGGGGCACTGAAGCTTTCTTT
TRBV14,-,TRBJ2-3,-,CASSQTGAAAEDTQYF,TGTGCCAGCAGCCAAACGGGAGCGGCGGCGGAAGATACGCAGTATTTT
TRBV11-3,few,TRBJ2-7,-,CASSLDNSEQYF,TGTGCCAGCAGCTTAGATAACAGCGAGCAGTACTTC
TRBV7-9,-,TRBJ1-2,-,CASSFFAGNLGSGYTF,TGTGCCAGCAGCTTTTTCGCCGGCAACCTGGGGTCGGGCTACACCTTC
TRBV28,-,TRBJ1-2,-,CASSLVDGYTF,TGTGCCAGCAGTTTGGTTGATGGCTACACCTTC
TRBV7-9,-,TRBJ2-1,TRBD2,CASSLRVLAGFNEQFF,TGTGCCAGCAGCTTACGGGTACTAGCGGGTTTCAATGAGCAGTTCTTC
TRBV19,once,TRBJ2-3,TRBD2,CASKASGRGTDTQYF,TGTGCCAGTAAGGCCAGCGGGAGAGGCACAGATACGCAGTATTTT
TRBV5-1,-,TRBJ2-3,-,CASSLALGTPQYF,TGCGCCAGCAGCTTGGCCCTCGGGACTCCCCAGTATTTT
TRBV7-9,once,TRBJ1-2,-,CASSLEGGEGYTF,TGTGCCAGCAGCTTAGAGGGGGGCGAGGGCTACACCTTC
TRBV19,-,TRBJ2-7,-,CASSKRDGTYEQYF,TGTGCCAGTAGTAAACGGGACGGCACCTACGAGCAGTACTTC
TRBV29-1,-,TRBJ1-5,TRBD1,CSVAGGLDQPQHF,TGCAGCGTTGCAGGGGGCCTTGATCAGCCCCAGCATTTT
TRBV4-3,-,TRBJ1-6,-,CASSQESWARGSPLHF,TGCGCCAGCAGCCAAGAGTCATGGGCTCGGGGTTCACCCCTCCACTTT
TRBV28,-,TRBJ1-2,-,CASSSGSSNGYTF,TGTGCCAGCAGTTCCGGATCGAGTAATGGCTACACCTTC
TRBV4-3,-,TRBJ2-6,-,CASSQGDVGANVLTF,TGCGCCAGCAGCCAAGGGGACGTCGGGGCCAACGTCCTGACTTTC
TRBV19,-,TRBJ2-7,TRBD1,CASSNSGQGIYEQYF,TGTGCCAGTAGTAACTCGGGACAGGGGATCTACGAGCAGTACTTC
TRBV15,-,TRBJ2-7,-,CATSQGGIKSSYEQYF,TGTGCCACCAGCCAAGGGGGAATCAAAAGCTCCTACGAGCAGTACTTC
TRBV29-1,once,TRBJ2-3,-,CSVGLTGPDTQYF,TGCAGCGTTGGACTCACGGGGCCAGATACGCAGTATTTT
TRBV7-2,-,TRBJ2-2,TRBD2,CASTGTRYTGELFF,TGTGCCAGCACGGGGACTAGATACACCGGGGAGCTGTTTTTT
TRBV30,-,TRBJ1-3,TRBD1,CAWGTGGSGNTIYF,TGTGCCTGGGGGACAGGGGGCAGTGGAAACACCATATATTTT
TRBV28,-,TRBJ1-2,-,CASSLYLGVGYTF,TGTGCCAGCAGTTTATATCTAGGAGTAGGCTACACCTTC
TRBV3-1/TRBV3-2,-,TRBJ2-3,-,CASSPGSPSTDTQYF,TGTGCCAGCAGCCCCGGGTCCCCTAGCACAGATACGCAGTATTTT